The 15 T cell receptor beta chains below all came from one sample that was sequenced in a study of response to subunit inactivated influenza vaccine. TCRdb used MiXCR to reprocess the RT-PCR reads, holding one entry per CDR3 protein. The sample holds fewer than 550,000 distinct CDR3 sequences, about 25% seen once. The sequences come from CD4+ T cells sorted from PBMCs, collected 4 to 6 days after vaccination. The receptors were gathered from a man in his forties or fifties who received an inactivated influenza vaccine.

This clonotype was observed a few times. CDR3 region: CATSRVAGLNIQYF. For the CDR3, the DNA is TGTGCCACCAGCAGAGTGGCAGGGCTGAACATTCAGTACTTC. This chain joins TRBV15 and TRBJ2-4; the D gene is possibly TRBD1 (5 bases). Germline loops: CDR1 LNHNV, CDR2 YYDKDF (reference sequence). The CDR3 is 14 amino acids. V dropped 1 base and J dropped 7 bases, with 11 bases sitting between them.

This clonotype was seen only a few times. The rearrangement joins TRBV29-1 to TRBJ2-3; no definite D call. CDR1 SQVTM and CDR2 ANQGSEA come from the germline V gene. V was clipped by 4 bases and J by 2 bases, with 7 bases between them. The CDR3 runs to 12 residues. The CDR3 DNA reads TGCAGCGTTGTTTGGCCCACAGATACGCAGTATTTT. Translation gives CSVVWPTDTQYF.

This clonotype was counted a few times. The chain recombines TRBV28 with TRBJ2-3; D is perhaps TRBD2 (5 bases). V was trimmed by 3 bases and J by 0 bases, leaving 13 bases between them. The CDR3 has 16 amino acids. Germline lookup yields CDR1 MDHEN and CDR2 SYDVKM. The CDR3 bases are TGTGCCAGCAGTTTTCGAGGGATTACTAGCACAGATACGCAGTATTTT. It encodes CASSFRGITSTDTQYF.

This chain links TRBV4-1 with TRBJ2-5; D might be TRBD2 (7 bases). The CDR3 sequence is 16 residues long. In germline, CDR1 is MGHRA, CDR2 YSYEKL. The germline V and J ends were trimmed by 0 bases and 1 base, with 12 bases remaining between them. The CDR3 region is CASSQEGGGAQETQYF. The CDR3, as DNA: TGCGCCAGCAGCCAAGAAGGTGGGGGGGCCCAAGAGACCCAGTACTTC.

The chain is built from TRBV21-1 and TRBJ2-7; the D call TRBD1 from the table was never checked on the DNA. TRBV21-1 is given as a pseudogene. The CDR3 totals 15 residues. This CDR3 reads CASSSHGPPPYEQYF. DNA of the CDR3: TGTGCCAGCAGCAGCCACGGACCCCCCCCCTACGAGCAGTACTTC.

This clonotype was observed a few times. At one end, the junction sequence differs from germline, possibly due to a read error. This chain joins TRBV29-1 and TRBJ1-2; 7 bases agree with TRBD1. The CDR3 contains 11 residues. The germline V gene has CDR1 SQVTM and CDR2 ANQGSEA. In nucleotides, the CDR3 is TGCAGCGTTGAAGATCACAGGGGCCCATCCTTC. Encoded protein: CSVEDHRGPSF.

The chain couples TRBV7-9 to TRBJ2-1; TRBD1 is a possible D gene (5 bases). V lost 5 bases to trimming and J lost 0 bases, with 17 bases between them. The CDR3 loop spans 17 amino acids. From germline, CDR1 is SEHNR and CDR2 FQNEAQ (reference sequence). The CDR3 sequence is CASSPRPSDSSYNEQFF. CDR3 nucleotide sequence: TGTGCCAGCAGCCCCCGCCCGTCAGACAGCTCCTACAATGAGCAGTTCTTC.

This chain links TRBV7-2 with TRBJ2-1; 8 positions agree with TRBD2. Losses at the gene ends were 2 bases for V and 4 bases for J; bases not matched to a gene: 4. CDR3 length: 15 amino acids. Germline V lookup: CDR1 SGHTA, CDR2 FQGNSA. The CDR3 sequence: CASSLTGLDYNEQFF. Here the CDR3 DNA reads TGTGCCAGCAGCTTAACGGGACTAGATTACAATGAGCAGTTCTTC.

The CDR3 DNA is TGTGCCTGGAGCCCCCCGGGGACAGGGGGCAGTCAGCCCCAGCATTTT. It yields the protein CAWSPPGTGGSQPQHF. V is TRBV30 and J is TRBJ1-5; 12 nucleotides line up with TRBD1. V trimming: 3 bases; J trimming: 6 bases; junction bases outside the gene matches: 9. This CDR3 has 16 residues. The V gene's germline CDR1 is GTSNPN and CDR2 SVGIG (reference sequence).

A remark on this clonotype: This could be a read error, since a much larger clone is one nucleotide away. Because it lacks the conserved phenylalanine or tryptophan at the end, this CDR3 is likely a read error. The chain joins TRBV24-1 to TRBJ2-5; D is undetermined. The CDR3 loop spans 12 amino acids. Trimming cost V 2 bases and J 5 bases, with 5 bases left between them. The germline V gene encodes CDR1 KGHDR and CDR2 SFDVKD. The chain's CDR3 is CATSDSPETQYL. The CDR3 coding sequence is TGTGCCACCAGTGATTCCCCGGAGACCCAGTACCTC.

The genes are TRBV6-1 and TRBJ1-1; TRBD1 matches 9 bases. The germline V gene encodes CDR1 MNHNS and CDR2 SASEGT. V dropped 8 bases and J dropped 3; count of bases not matched to a gene: 4. The CDR3 totals 13 residues. The CDR3 DNA is TGTGCCAGCCTCCGGGACAGGGACACTGAAGCTTTCTTT. This sequence encodes CASLRDRDTEAFF.

This clonotype has just a few counts. The chain is built from TRBV7-6 and TRBJ1-4; TRBD1 is a possible D gene (6 bases). This CDR3 has 13 amino acids. Germline V CDR1 and CDR2: SGHVS, FNYEAQ. The germline V and J ends were trimmed by 5 bases and 7 bases, with 11 bases remaining between them. The CDR3 here is CASSVGQREKLFF. The CDR3 DNA is TGTGCCAGCAGCGTCGGACAGCGTGAAAAACTGTTTTTT. Full variable domain (outside the CDR3, taken from reference TRBV7-6 and TRBJ1-4): GAGVSQSPRYKVTKRGQDVALRCDPISGHVSLYWYRQALGQGPEFLTYFNYEAQQDKSGLPNDRFSAERPEGSISTLTIQRTEQRDSAMYRCASSVGQREKLFFGSGTQLSVL.

This clonotype was observed a handful of times. The chain has TRBV6-2 or TRBV6-3 and TRBJ1-1; 7 bases map to TRBD1. The CDR3 extends over 15 amino acids. In germline, CDR1 is MNHEY, CDR2 SVGEGT. V shed 8 bases, J shed 0 bases, and the junction held 9 bases outside the gene matches. CDR3 nucleotides: TGTGCCAGCTCCGAGGGGGCAGGAATGAACACTGAAGCTTTCTTT. This encodes CASSEGAGMNTEAFF.

This clonotype was counted between two and nine times. CDR3 sequence reads: CSAHRGGAVETQYF. CDR3 DNA sequence: TGCAGTGCTCATCGTGGGGGGGCGGTCGAGACCCAGTACTTC. This chain connects TRBV20-1 to TRBJ2-5; tentatively, D is TRBD2 (7 bases). The CDR3 contains 14 residues. V was clipped by 5 bases and J by 5 bases, with 18 bases between them. Per germline, CDR1 DFQATT and CDR2 SNEGSKA (reference sequence).

The CDR3 nucleotides are TGTGCCAGCAGCTTAGAGCGGCATGTCGCCGATACGCAGTATTTT. Translation: CASSLERHVADTQYF. The chain employs TRBV7-6 and TRBJ2-3; weak D call: TRBD2 (5 bases). Germline CDR1 and CDR2: SGHVS and FNYEAQ. Trimming stripped 1 base from V and 6 bases from J, with 14 bases between. The length of the CDR3 is 15 residues.